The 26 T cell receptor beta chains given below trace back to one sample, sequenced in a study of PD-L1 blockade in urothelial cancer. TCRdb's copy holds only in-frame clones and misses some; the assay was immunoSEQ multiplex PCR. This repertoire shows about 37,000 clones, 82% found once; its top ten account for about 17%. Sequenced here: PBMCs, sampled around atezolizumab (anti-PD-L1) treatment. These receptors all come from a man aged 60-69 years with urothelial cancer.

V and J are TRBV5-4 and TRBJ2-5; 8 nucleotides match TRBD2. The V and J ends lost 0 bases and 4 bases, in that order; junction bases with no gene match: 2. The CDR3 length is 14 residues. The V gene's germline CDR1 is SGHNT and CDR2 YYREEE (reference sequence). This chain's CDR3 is CASSLGTSIETQYF. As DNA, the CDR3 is TGTGCCAGCAGCTTGGGGACTAGCATAGAGACCCAGTACTTC.

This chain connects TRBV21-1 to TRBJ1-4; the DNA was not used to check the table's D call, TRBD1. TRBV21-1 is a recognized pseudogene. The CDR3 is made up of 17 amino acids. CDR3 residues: CASSNERQEHLNENLFF. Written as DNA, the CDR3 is TGTGCCAGCAGCAACGAAAGACAGGAACACCTTAATGAAAATCTGTTTTTT.

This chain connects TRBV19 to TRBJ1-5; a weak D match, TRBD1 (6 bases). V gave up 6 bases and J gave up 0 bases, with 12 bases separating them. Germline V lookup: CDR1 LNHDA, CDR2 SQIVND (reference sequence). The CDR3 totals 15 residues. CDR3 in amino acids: CASRTGGYSNQPQHF. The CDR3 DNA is TGTGCCAGTAGGACAGGCGGATATAGCAATCAGCCCCAGCATTTT.

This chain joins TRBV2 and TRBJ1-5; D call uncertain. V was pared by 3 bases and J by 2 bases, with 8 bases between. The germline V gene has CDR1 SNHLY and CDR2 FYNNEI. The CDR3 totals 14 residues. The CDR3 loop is CASSDWAGNQPQHF. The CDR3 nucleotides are TGTGCCAGCAGTGATTGGGCAGGCAATCAGCCCCAGCATTTT.

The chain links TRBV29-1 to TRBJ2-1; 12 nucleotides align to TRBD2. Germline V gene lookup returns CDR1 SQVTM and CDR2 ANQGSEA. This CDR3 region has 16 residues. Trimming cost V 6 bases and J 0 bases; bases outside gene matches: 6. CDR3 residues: CSVRTSGEISYNEQFF. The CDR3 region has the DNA TGCAGCGTACGGACTAGCGGGGAGATCTCCTACAATGAGCAGTTCTTC.

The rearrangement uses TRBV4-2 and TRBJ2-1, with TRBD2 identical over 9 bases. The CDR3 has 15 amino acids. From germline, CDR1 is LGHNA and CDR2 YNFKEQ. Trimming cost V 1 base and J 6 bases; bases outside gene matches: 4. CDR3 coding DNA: TGTGCCAGCAGCCAAGTTCTAGCGGGGCTCAATGAGCAGTTCTTC. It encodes CASSQVLAGLNEQFF.

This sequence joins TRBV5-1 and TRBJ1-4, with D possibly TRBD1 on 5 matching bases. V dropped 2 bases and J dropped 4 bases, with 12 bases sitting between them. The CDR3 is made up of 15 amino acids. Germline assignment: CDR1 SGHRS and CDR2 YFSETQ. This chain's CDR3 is CASSFSGGGNEKLFF. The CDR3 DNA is TGCGCCAGCAGCTTCTCCGGGGGTGGTAATGAAAAACTGTTTTTT.

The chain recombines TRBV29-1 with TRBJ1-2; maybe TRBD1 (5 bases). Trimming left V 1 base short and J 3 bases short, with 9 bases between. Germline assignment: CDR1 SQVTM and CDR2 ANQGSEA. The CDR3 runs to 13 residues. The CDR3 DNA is TGCAGCGTTGAAGGTGGCAGGGACTATGGCTACACCTTC. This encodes CSVEGGRDYGYTF.

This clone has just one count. CDR3 residues: CASSLLGTPTDTQYF. Here the CDR3 DNA reads TGTGCCAGCAGCTTACTCGGGACTCCCACAGATACGCAGTATTTT. This chain links TRBV7-2 with TRBJ2-3, with a tentative D call TRBD2 (6 bases). Deletions cut 2 bases from V and 2 bases from J, with 11 bases between. The CDR3 contains 15 residues. Germline-derived CDR1 and CDR2 are SGHTA and FQGNSA.

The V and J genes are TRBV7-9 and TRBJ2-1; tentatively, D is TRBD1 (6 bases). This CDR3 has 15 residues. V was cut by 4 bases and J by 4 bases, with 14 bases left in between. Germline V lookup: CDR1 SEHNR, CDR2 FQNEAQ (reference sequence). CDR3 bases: TGTGCCAGCAGCTACCCAGGGGTTTTGTACAATGAGCAGTTCTTC. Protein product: CASSYPGVLYNEQFF. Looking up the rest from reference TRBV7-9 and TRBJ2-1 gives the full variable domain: DTGVSQNPRHKITKRGQNVTFRCDPISEHNRLYWYRQTLGQGPEFLTYFQNEAQLEKSRLLSDRFSAERPKGSFSTLEIQRTEQGDSAMYLCASSYPGVLYNEQFFGPGTRLTVL.

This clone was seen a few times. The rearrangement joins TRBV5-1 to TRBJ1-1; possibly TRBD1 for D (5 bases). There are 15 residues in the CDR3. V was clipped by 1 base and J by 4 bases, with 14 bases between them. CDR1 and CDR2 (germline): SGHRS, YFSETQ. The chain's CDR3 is CASSLLAGRGTEAFF. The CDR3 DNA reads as TGCGCCAGCAGCTTGTTGGCAGGAAGGGGCACTGAAGCTTTCTTT. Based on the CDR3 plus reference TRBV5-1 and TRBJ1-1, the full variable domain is KAGVTQTPRYLIKTRGQQVTLSCSPISGHRSVSWYQQTPGQGLQFLFEYFSETQRNKGNFPGRFSGRQFSNSRSEMNVSTLELGDSALYLCASSLLAGRGTEAFFGQGTRLTVV.

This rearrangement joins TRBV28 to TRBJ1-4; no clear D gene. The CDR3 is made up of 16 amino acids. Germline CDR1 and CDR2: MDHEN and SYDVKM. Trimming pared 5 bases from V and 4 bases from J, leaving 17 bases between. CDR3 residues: CASSPLMTRINEKLFF. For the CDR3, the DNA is TGTGCCAGCAGTCCACTCATGACGCGGATTAATGAAAAACTGTTTTTT.

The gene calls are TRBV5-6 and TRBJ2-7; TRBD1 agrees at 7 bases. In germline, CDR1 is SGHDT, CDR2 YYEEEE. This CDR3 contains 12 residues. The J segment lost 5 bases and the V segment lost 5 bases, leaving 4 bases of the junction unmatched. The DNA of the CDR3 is TGTGCCAGCAGACAGGGGACCCACGAGCAGTACTTC. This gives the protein CASRQGTHEQYF. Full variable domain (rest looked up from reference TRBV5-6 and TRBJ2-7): DAGVTQSPTHLIKTRGQQVTLRCSPKSGHDTVSWYQQALGQGPQFIFQYYEEEERQRGNFPDRFSGHQFPNYSSELNVNALLLGDSALYLCASRQGTHEQYFGPGTRLTVT.

Here the CDR3 reads CASSAKDERGADTQYF. The CDR3 coding sequence is TGTGCCAGCAGCGCCAAGGACGAGCGGGGGGCCGATACGCAGTATTTT. This chain links TRBV9 with TRBJ2-3; 9 nucleotides align to TRBD2. CDR3 length: 16 amino acids. V shed 3 bases and J 6 bases; nucleotides not matched to a gene: 11. Germline V gene lookup returns CDR1 SGDLS and CDR2 YYNGEE.

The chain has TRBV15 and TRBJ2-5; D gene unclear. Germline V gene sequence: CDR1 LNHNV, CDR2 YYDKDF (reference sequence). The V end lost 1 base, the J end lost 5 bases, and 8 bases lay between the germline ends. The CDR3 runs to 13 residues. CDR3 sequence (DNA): TGTGCCACCAGCAGAGCCAATCGGGAGACCCAGTACTTC. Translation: CATSRANRETQYF.

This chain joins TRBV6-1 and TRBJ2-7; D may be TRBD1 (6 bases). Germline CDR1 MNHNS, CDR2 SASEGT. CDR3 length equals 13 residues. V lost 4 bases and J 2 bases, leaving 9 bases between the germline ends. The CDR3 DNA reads TGTGCCAGCAGTGCGACAGGAACCTACGAGCAGTACTTC. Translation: CASSATGTYEQYF.

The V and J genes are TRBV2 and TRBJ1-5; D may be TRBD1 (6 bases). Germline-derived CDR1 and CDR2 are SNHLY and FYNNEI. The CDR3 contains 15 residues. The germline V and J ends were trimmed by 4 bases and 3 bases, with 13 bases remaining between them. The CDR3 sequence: CASSGRGGDNQPQHF. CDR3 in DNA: TGTGCCAGCAGTGGAAGGGGGGGGGACAATCAGCCCCAGCATTTT.

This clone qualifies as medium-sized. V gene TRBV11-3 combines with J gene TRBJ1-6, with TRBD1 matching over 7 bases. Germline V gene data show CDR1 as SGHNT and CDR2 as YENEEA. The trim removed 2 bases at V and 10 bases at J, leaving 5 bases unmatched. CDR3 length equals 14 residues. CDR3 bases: TGTGCCAGCAGCTTAACCTCCAGGGGGTCACCCCTCCACTTT. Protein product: CASSLTSRGSPLHF.

The CDR3 here is CASSFGGEGYNEQFF. CDR3 DNA sequence: TGTGCCAGCAGTTTTGGGGGGGAGGGTTACAATGAGCAGTTCTTC. This chain joins TRBV28 and TRBJ2-1, with TRBD2 identical over 7 bases. The V gene's germline CDR1 is MDHEN and CDR2 SYDVKM. CDR3 size: 15 residues. After removal of 3 bases from V and 4 bases from J, the junction contained 6 bases not matched to a gene.

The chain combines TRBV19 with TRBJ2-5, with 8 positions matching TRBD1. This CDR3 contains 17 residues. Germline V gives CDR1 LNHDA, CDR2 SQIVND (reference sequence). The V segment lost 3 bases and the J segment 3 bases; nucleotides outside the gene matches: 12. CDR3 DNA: TGTGCCAGTAGTATGTCAGGGGGCGCAGTTGGGGAAGAGACCCAGTACTTC. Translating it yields CASSMSGGAVGEETQYF. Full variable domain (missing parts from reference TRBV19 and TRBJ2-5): DGGITQSPKYLFRKEGQNVTLSCEQNLNHDAMYWYRQDPGQGLRLIYYSQIVNDFQKGDIAEGYSVSREKKESFPLTVTSAQKNPTAFYLCASSMSGGAVGEETQYFGPGTRLLVL.

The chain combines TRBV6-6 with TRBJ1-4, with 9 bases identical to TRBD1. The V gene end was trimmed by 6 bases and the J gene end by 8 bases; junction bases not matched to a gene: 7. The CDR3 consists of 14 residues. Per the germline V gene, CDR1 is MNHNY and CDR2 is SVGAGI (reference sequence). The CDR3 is CASSRGQGSEKLFF. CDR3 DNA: TGTGCCAGCAGCCGCGGACAGGGGAGCGAAAAACTGTTTTTT.

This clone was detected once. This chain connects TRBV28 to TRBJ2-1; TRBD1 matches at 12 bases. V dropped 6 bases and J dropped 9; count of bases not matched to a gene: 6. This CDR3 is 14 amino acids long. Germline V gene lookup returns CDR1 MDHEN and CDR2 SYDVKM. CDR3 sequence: CASRRDRGLGEQFF. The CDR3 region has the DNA TGTGCCAGCAGGCGGGACAGGGGGCTTGGTGAGCAGTTCTTC.

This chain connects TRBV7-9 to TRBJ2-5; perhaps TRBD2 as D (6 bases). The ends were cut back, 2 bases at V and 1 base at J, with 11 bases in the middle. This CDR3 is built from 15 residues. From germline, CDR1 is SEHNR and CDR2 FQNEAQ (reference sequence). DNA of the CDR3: TGTGCCAGCAGCTTACTGGGGACTTCCCAAGAGACCCAGTACTTC. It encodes CASSLLGTSQETQYF.

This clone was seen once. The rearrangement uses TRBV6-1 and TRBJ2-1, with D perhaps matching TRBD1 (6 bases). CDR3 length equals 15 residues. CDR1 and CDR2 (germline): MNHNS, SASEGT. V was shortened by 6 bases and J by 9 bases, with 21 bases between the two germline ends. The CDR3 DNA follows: TGTGCCAGCAGATGGGACACTAACTTAGCTAGTGAGCAGTTCTTC. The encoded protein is CASRWDTNLASEQFF.

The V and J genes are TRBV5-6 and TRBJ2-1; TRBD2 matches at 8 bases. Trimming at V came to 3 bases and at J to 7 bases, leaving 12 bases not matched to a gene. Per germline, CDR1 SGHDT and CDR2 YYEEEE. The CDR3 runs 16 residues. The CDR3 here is CASSWKGAGARNEQFF. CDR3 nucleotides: TGTGCCAGCAGCTGGAAAGGAGCGGGGGCGAGGAATGAGCAGTTCTTC.

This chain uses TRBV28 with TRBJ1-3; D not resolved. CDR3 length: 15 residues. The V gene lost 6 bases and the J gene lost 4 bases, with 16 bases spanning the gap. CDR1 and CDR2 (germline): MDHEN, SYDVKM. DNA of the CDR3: TGTGCCAGCAGCCCGCCTCGGGCGGGGGGAAACACCATATATTTT. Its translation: CASSPPRAGGNTIYF.